The following is a T cell receptor (beta chain) sequence with its context. The sample is drawn from a study of cytotoxic CD8 clonotypes in ibrutinib-treated CLL. Germline trimming cut 4 bases from V and 5 bases from J; bases unmatched to any gene: 6. In germline, CDR1 is SNHLY, CDR2 FYNNEI. This CDR3 has 14 amino acids. Depths of 1 in 200,000 to 1 in 1 million T cells were the sequencing target. Assay: immunoSEQ multiplex PCR; the TCRdb copy retains only in-frame clones and omits some. The sample gives about 10,000 clones, approximately 80% of which show up once; about 16% is in the top ten. The clonotype was recovered from a human donor with chronic lymphocytic leukemia. The V and J genes are TRBV2 and TRBJ2-7, with 9 bases matching TRBD1. Material: PBMCs, obtained at disease progression, from a patient treated with ibrutinib. The CDR3 spells CASSARDRANEQYF. The DNA of the CDR3 is TGTGCCAGCAGTGCCAGGGACAGGGCCAACGAGCAGTACTTC.